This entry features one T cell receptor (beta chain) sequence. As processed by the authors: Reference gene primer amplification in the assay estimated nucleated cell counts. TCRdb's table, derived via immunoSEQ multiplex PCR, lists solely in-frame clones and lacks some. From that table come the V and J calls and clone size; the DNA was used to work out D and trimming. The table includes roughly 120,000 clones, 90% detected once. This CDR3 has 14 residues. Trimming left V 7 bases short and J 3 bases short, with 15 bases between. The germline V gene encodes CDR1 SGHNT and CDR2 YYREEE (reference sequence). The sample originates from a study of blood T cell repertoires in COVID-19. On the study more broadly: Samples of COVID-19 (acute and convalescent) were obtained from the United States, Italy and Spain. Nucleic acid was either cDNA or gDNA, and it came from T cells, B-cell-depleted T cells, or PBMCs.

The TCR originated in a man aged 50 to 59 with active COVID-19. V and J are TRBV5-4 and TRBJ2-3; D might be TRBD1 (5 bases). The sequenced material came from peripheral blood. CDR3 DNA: TGTGCCAGCGGCACTAAGTCAGGGACAGATACGCAGTATTTT. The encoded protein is CASGTKSGTDTQYF.